This TCR beta chain comes out of a study of Ad26.COV2.S vaccination and SARS-CoV-2 variants. Looking at the study overall: The authors gave Ad26.COV2.S intramuscularly, either once or twice 56 days apart. Study conclusions and caveats: Relative to placebo recipients, vaccine recipients exhibited elevated spike-specific TCR breadth. Considerable breadth of spike-specific CD8+ and CD4+ T cell responses has reportedly been documented following vaccination.

The CDR3 extends over 17 amino acids. Trimming cost V 0 bases and J 6 bases, with 20 bases left between them. The germline CDR1 and CDR2 sequences are SGHAT and FQNNGV. TCRdb's copy holds only in-frame clones and misses some; the assay was immunoSEQ multiplex PCR. The sample holds 500,000 or so clones, 87% seen once. To note about this clone: Its antigen is not identified.

The treatment here: 19 received Ad26.COV2.S at low or high dose, single or two shots; about 5 received placebo; per-sample allocation not given. The samples date from day 63 after the first vaccine or placebo injection. Vaccination used an Ad26 vector expressing Wuhan-strain SARS-CoV-2 spike. The sequencing used peripheral blood, collected in a trial of Ad26.COV2.S vaccine versus placebo. The chain has TRBV11-2 and TRBJ1-1; no clear D gene. The source is a person between 18 and 65 years old who received the Ad26.COV2.S COVID-19 vaccine or a placebo. The CDR3 DNA reads TGTGCCAGCAGCTTAGATATGTCTCCGGGAGTGAGATCTGAAGCTTTCTTT. It translates to CASSLDMSPGVRSEAFF. Complete variable domain (other parts from reference TRBV11-2 and TRBJ1-1): EAGVAQSPRYKIIEKRQSVAFWCNPISGHATLYWYQQILGQGPKLLIQFQNNGVVDDSQLPKDRFSAERLKGVDSTLKIQPAKLEDSAVYLCASSLDMSPGVRSEAFFGQGTRLTVV.